This entry lists 11 T cell receptor beta chains sequenced from one sample in a study of shared clonotypes between healthy human individuals (dated by TCRdb to 2018 to 2020). Receptors were amplified or captured by the immunoSEQ multiplex PCR assay. Held by TCRdb, this immuneACCESS table contains in-frame sequences only and omits some clones. Under half of the omission traces to an unresolved V gene where checked; the cause of the rest is unknown. The sample table holds some 900,000 clones, of which about three quarters were seen once. Approximately 1.5% of the sample is taken by the ten largest. Source material: memory CD4+ T cells sorted from blood. What this sample's cell subset or site label stands for: CD45RA-negative fraction. All receptors come from a man younger than 30 in good health.

The chain combines TRBV5-4 with TRBJ2-7, with unresolved D. Germline CDR1 and CDR2: SGHNT and YYREEE (reference sequence). This CDR3 is 11 amino acids long. V was cut by 2 bases and J by 5 bases, with 5 bases left in between. CDR3 in amino acids: CASSFPDEQYF. The CDR3 DNA reads TGTGCCAGCAGCTTCCCGGACGAGCAGTACTTC.

The chain recombines TRBV19 with TRBJ2-6; D may match TRBD1 or TRBD2 (5 bases each). The germline V and J ends were trimmed by 4 bases and 2 bases, with 12 bases remaining between them. The CDR3 has 16 residues. Per germline, CDR1 LNHDA and CDR2 SQIVND (reference sequence). The CDR3 nucleotides are TGTGCCAGTAGTAGCCTCAGGGAGCCTGGGGCCAACGTCCTGACTTTC. Translating gives CASSSLREPGANVLTF.

This chain uses TRBV5-6 with TRBJ1-2, with a tentative D call TRBD1 (5 bases). V was clipped by 0 bases and J by 7 bases, with 13 bases between them. Germline V gene data show CDR1 as SGHDT and CDR2 as YYEEEE. The CDR3 spans 14 residues. The CDR3 DNA follows: TGTGCCAGCAGCTTGGCTTCCGGGACTAGTGGCTACACCTTC. Encoded protein: CASSLASGTSGYTF.

The V call is TRBV2, the J call TRBJ2-7; no definite D call. The CDR3 totals 13 residues. V was cut by 3 bases and J by 10 bases, with 16 bases left in between. Germline V gene lookup returns CDR1 SNHLY and CDR2 FYNNEI. The CDR3 coding sequence is TGTGCCAGCAGTGATACAAGCCCAACGGTACAGTACTTC. It encodes CASSDTSPTVQYF.

This clone was picked up a small number of times. V and J are TRBV2 and TRBJ1-1, with 7 bases that match TRBD1. The V and J ends lost 3 bases and 6 bases, in that order; junction bases with no gene match: 1. Germline V gene lookup returns CDR1 SNHLY and CDR2 FYNNEI. The CDR3 loop spans 12 amino acids. The CDR3 DNA sequence: TGTGCCAGCAGTGATGGGACAGCTGAAGCTTTCTTT. Translated, it gives CASSDGTAEAFF.

The chain links TRBV18 to TRBJ2-7; TRBD1 aligns across 9 bases. Germline V CDR1 and CDR2: KGHSH, LQKENI. This CDR3 spans 16 amino acids. With 6 bases clipped from V and 4 bases from J, the junction kept 13 bases outside the gene matches. CDR3 residues: CASSPLPGQGGYEQYF. The CDR3 DNA is TGTGCCAGCTCGCCTCTACCGGGACAGGGTGGGTACGAGCAGTACTTC.

V is TRBV30 and J is TRBJ2-7; possible D gene TRBD2, 7 bases. V lost 0 bases and J lost 6, with 9 bases in between. This CDR3 comprises 12 residues. Germline lookup yields CDR1 GTSNPN and CDR2 SVGIG (reference sequence). The CDR3 DNA sequence: TGTGCCTGGAGTGTGGGGGGGGCCGAGCAGTACTTC. It is translated as CAWSVGGAEQYF.

The gene calls are TRBV11-2 and TRBJ1-4; possibly TRBD1 for D (5 bases). The CDR3 has 16 amino acids. V was pared by 3 bases and J by 7 bases, with 18 bases between. CDR1 and CDR2 from the germline V gene are SGHAT and FQNNGV. The CDR3 DNA sequence: TGTGCCAGCAGCTTGCCCGACAGTGAGGAGGGTGAAAAACTGTTTTTT. Amino acids: CASSLPDSEEGEKLFF.

As to this clone: Germline is not matched at one junction end, which may reflect a read error. The CDR3 DNA reads TGTGCCGGCAGCCTTCGGGACGCTTCCTACGAGCAGTACTTC. It codes for CAGSLRDASYEQYF. The chain recombines TRBV7-9 with TRBJ2-7; D may correspond to TRBD1 or TRBD2 (5 bases each). The germline CDR1 and CDR2 sequences are SEHNR and FQNEAQ (reference sequence). The CDR3 loop spans 14 amino acids.

This CDR3 reads CASSLEPRANEKLFF. In DNA form, the CDR3 reads TGTGCCAGCAGCTTAGAACCCAGAGCTAATGAAAAACTGTTTTTT. The chain employs TRBV7-2 and TRBJ1-4; D is uncertain. CDR3 length: 15 residues. Germline-derived CDR1 and CDR2 are SGHTA and FQGNSA. V was pared by 1 base and J by 3 bases, with 9 bases between.

This chain connects TRBV27 to TRBJ2-7; D possibly uses TRBD1 or TRBD2 (7 bases each). The germline V and J ends were trimmed by 4 bases and 2 bases, with 12 bases remaining between them. Germline assignment: CDR1 MNHEY and CDR2 SMNVEV (reference sequence). The length of the CDR3 is 14 residues. The chain's CDR3 is CASSSGGGTYEQYF. CDR3 bases: TGTGCCAGCAGTTCAGGGGGGGGGACCTACGAGCAGTACTTC.